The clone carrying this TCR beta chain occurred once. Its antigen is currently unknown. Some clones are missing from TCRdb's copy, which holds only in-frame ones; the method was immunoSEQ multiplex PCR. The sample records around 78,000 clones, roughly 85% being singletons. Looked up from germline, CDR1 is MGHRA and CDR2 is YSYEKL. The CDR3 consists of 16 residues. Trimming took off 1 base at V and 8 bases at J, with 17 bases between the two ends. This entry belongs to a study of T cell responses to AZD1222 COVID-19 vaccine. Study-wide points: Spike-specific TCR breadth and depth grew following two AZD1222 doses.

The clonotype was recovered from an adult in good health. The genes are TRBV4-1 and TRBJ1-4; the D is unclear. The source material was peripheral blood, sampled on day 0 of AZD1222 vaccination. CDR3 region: CASSQVGVRGREKLFF. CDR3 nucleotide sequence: TGCGCCAGCAGCCAAGTTGGGGTTCGAGGGCGAGAAAAACTGTTTTTT.